This TCR beta chain is from a study of cytomegalovirus exposure and HLA in healthy donors. Study-level results: Certain sequence variants were highly shared and formed a cluster, and this cluster was likely a sequencing artifact.

As to this clone: Antigen: not known.

The PCR was carried out with 60 Vbeta primers and 13 Jbeta primers. Assay: immunoSEQ multiplex PCR; the TCRdb copy retains only in-frame clones and omits some. Here the sample spans about 91,000 clones, 85% to 90% being singletons. The sequence came from a young man in good health and CMV-seronegative. Source material: PBMCs.

The CDR3 DNA reads as TGTGCCAGCAGGATTAGCGGGAGTTCGGGAGAGCAGTACTTC. It yields the protein CASRISGSSGEQYF. This rearrangement joins TRBV6-5 to TRBJ2-7; TRBD2 aligns across 9 bases. The J segment lost 7 bases and the V segment lost 6 bases, leaving 10 bases of the junction unmatched. CDR1 and CDR2 from the germline V gene are MNHEY and SVGAGI. The CDR3 totals 14 residues.